This T cell receptor (beta chain) is drawn from a study of blood T cell repertoires in COVID-19. On the study more broadly: Specimens from acute and convalescent COVID-19 originated in the United States, Italy and Spain.

The authors' processing: Quantification of nucleated cells was approximated via reference gene primer amplification. Assay used: immunoSEQ multiplex PCR; TCRdb lists only in-frame clones, some missing. V and J calls plus clone size are reproduced from that table; the DNA served to infer D and trimming. Here the sample spans around 80,000 clones, roughly 85% being singletons. With 7 bases removed from V and 4 bases from J, the gap between germline ends came to 20 bases. The CDR3 is made up of 16 amino acids. Germline CDR1 is MGHRA and CDR2 is YSYEKL. Specimen: peripheral blood. The genes are TRBV4-1 and TRBJ1-3, with D possibly TRBD1 on 5 matching bases. The sequence came from a man over 45 with COVID-19, enrolled during active disease. Written as DNA, the CDR3 is TGCGCCAGCAAGATCAGGGAGGAAGTGCAAGGAAACACCATATATTTT. Its protein product is CASKIREEVQGNTIYF.